A single sample gave rise to the 24 T cell receptor beta chains below, sequenced in a study of blood T cell repertoires in COVID-19. TCRdb's copy holds only in-frame clones and misses some; the assay was immunoSEQ multiplex PCR. The sample lists approximately 17,000 clones; 87% were seen once. The sequenced sample was peripheral blood. The receptors were gathered from a human donor in a cohort sampled during active COVID-19.

This clone appeared a single time. The chain links TRBV9 to TRBJ2-3; D possibly corresponds to TRBD1 (6 bases). Germline CDR1 and CDR2: SGDLS and YYNGEE. This CDR3 spans 16 amino acids. The V end was cut by 4 bases, the J end by 0 bases, with 15 bases between. The CDR3 coding sequence is TGTGCCAGCAGCCCCCTAGGACAGACCAGCACAGATACGCAGTATTTT. Its protein product is CASSPLGQTSTDTQYF.

This clone was detected only a few times. The rearrangement links TRBV7-9 to TRBJ1-4; TRBD1 matches at 7 bases. Germline loops: CDR1 SEHNR, CDR2 FQNEAQ (reference sequence). This CDR3 is built from 18 residues. V lost 1 base to trimming and J lost 7 bases; unmatched junction nucleotides: 15. Here the CDR3 DNA reads TGTGCCAGCAGCTTAGTTCAAGGGGAAACAGGGGCGGCTGAAAAACTGTTTTTT. This codes for CASSLVQGETGAAEKLFF.

The chain recombines TRBV5-5 with TRBJ2-5; 10 positions agree with TRBD2. V shed 4 bases, J shed 5 bases, and the junction held 5 bases outside the gene matches. The CDR3 loop spans 14 amino acids. Germline V gene sequence: CDR1 SGHKS, CDR2 YYEKEE (reference sequence). This chain's CDR3 is CASSRGTSDETQYF. CDR3 coding DNA: TGTGCCAGCAGCCGCGGGACTAGCGATGAGACCCAGTACTTC.

The V and J genes are TRBV6-5 and TRBJ1-3; D is unclear. The V gene lost 6 bases and the J gene lost 2 bases, with 5 bases spanning the gap. The CDR3 has 12 residues. The germline CDR1 and CDR2 sequences are MNHEY and SVGAGI. The CDR3 DNA reads as TGTGCCAGCAGGCCAGCTGGAAACACCATATATTTT. Amino acids: CASRPAGNTIYF.

The chain uses TRBV27 and TRBJ1-2; weak D call: TRBD1 (6 bases). This CDR3 has 14 residues. The germline CDR1 and CDR2 sequences are MNHEY and SMNVEV (reference sequence). V gave up 5 bases and J gave up 8 bases, with 18 bases separating them. The CDR3: CASSPSTGLGGYTF. CDR3 bases: TGTGCCAGCAGTCCGTCGACAGGATTGGGAGGCTACACCTTC.

This chain's CDR3 is CAMAGGNQETQYF. CDR3 nucleotides: TGTGCCATGGCGGGGGGGAACCAAGAGACCCAGTACTTC. The rearrangement uses TRBV10-3 and TRBJ2-5; 9 bases are a match to TRBD2. J gave up 0 bases and V 9 bases, and 2 bases lay outside the gene matches. CDR1 and CDR2 (germline): ENHRY, SYGVKD. This CDR3 is 13 amino acids long.

This sequence joins TRBV11-1 and TRBJ2-1, with 9 positions matching TRBD1. Germline assignment: CDR1 SGHAT and CDR2 FQDESV (reference sequence). V trimming: 5 bases; J trimming: 4 bases; junction bases outside the gene matches: 6. The CDR3 length is 15 residues. DNA of the CDR3: TGTGCCAGCAGCCCCGGGACAGGGCCATACAATGAGCAGTTCTTC. It yields the protein CASSPGTGPYNEQFF.

The chain links TRBV15 to TRBJ2-1; 8 bases line up with TRBD1. This CDR3 has 16 amino acids. V shed 3 bases and J 5 bases; nucleotides not matched to a gene: 9. Germline-derived CDR1 and CDR2 are LNHNV and YYDKDF (reference sequence). The CDR3 DNA reads TGTGCCACCAGCAGCAACCGGGACAGGAGGGACAATGAGCAGTTCTTC. Residues: CATSSNRDRRDNEQFF.

The chain employs TRBV3-1 (or the pseudogene TRBV3-2) and TRBJ2-5; tentatively, D is TRBD2 (5 bases). In germline, CDR1 is LGHDT, CDR2 YNNKEL (reference sequence). The CDR3 runs 16 residues. V dropped 0 bases and J dropped 4 bases, with 15 bases sitting between them. The CDR3 DNA is TGTGCCAGCAGCCAAGATCGGGCAGGTGGGAGAGAGACCCAGTACTTC. Residues: CASSQDRAGGRETQYF.

This chain connects TRBV20-1 to TRBJ2-3, with D perhaps TRBD2 (6 bases). Germline CDR1 reads DFQATT; CDR2 reads SNEGSKA (reference sequence). The germline V and J ends were trimmed by 3 bases and 5 bases, with 12 bases remaining between them. This CDR3 spans 13 amino acids. The CDR3 here is CSASGLLIDTQYF. Here the CDR3 DNA reads TGCAGTGCTAGTGGACTACTGATAGATACGCAGTATTTT.

The sample holds one count of this clone. The chain uses TRBV3-1 (or the pseudogene TRBV3-2) and TRBJ2-3; no reliable D call. In germline, CDR1 is LGHDT, CDR2 YNNKEL (reference sequence). The CDR3 extends over 16 amino acids. Trimming took 0 bases from V and 0 from J, leaving 10 bases between them. CDR3 bases: TGTGCCAGCAGCCAAGATTTGGCCGCTAGCACAGATACGCAGTATTTT. Its translation is CASSQDLAASTDTQYF.

The chain links TRBV19 to TRBJ2-1, with TRBD2 matching over 9 bases. This CDR3 is built from 15 residues. V shed 9 bases and J 3 bases; nucleotides not matched to a gene: 9. Germline V gene data show CDR1 as LNHDA and CDR2 as SQIVND (reference sequence). The CDR3 coding sequence is TGTGCCAGCACAGCCTTAGCGGGGGTCTACAATGAGCAGTTCTTC. This sequence encodes CASTALAGVYNEQFF.

The CDR3 DNA is TGTGCCACCAGCAGTGGGCCAGGGGCACTTCAGCCCCAGCATTTT. It translates to CATSSGPGALQPQHF. This chain links TRBV15 with TRBJ1-5; D might be TRBD1 (6 bases). The CDR3 contains 15 residues. Trimming pared 3 bases from V and 6 bases from J, leaving 15 bases between. Per germline, CDR1 LNHNV and CDR2 YYDKDF (reference sequence).

The chain joins TRBV5-1 to TRBJ2-2, with D uncertain. V was clipped by 4 bases and J by 5 bases, with 27 bases between them. This CDR3 contains 19 residues. Germline values: CDR1 SGHRS, CDR2 YFSETQ. CDR3 sequence reads: CASSERGSVLASETGELFF. CDR3 bases: TGCGCCAGCAGCGAACGCGGTTCCGTTTTGGCCTCGGAGACCGGGGAGCTGTTTTTT.

The chain joins TRBV7-8 to TRBJ2-3; 10 nucleotides match TRBD2. Looked up from germline, CDR1 is SGHVS and CDR2 is FQNEAQ. The V gene end was trimmed by 2 bases and the J gene end by 0 bases; junction bases not matched to a gene: 5. The CDR3 has 17 residues. The CDR3 sequence: CASSLQRGGVSTDTQYF. The DNA of the CDR3 is TGTGCCAGCAGCTTACAGCGGGGGGGGGTGAGCACAGATACGCAGTATTTT.

J is TRBJ1-5 and V is TRBV7-2, with 10 bases aligning to TRBD1. Germline V gives CDR1 SGHTA, CDR2 FQGNSA. The ends lost 5 bases at V and 6 bases at J; junction bases unmatched: 10. This CDR3 is built from 16 residues. This CDR3 is CASSPRQGARAQPQHF. As DNA, the CDR3 is TGTGCCAGCAGCCCTCGACAGGGGGCACGGGCTCAGCCCCAGCATTTT.

The rearrangement links TRBV7-9 to TRBJ1-6; the match to TRBD1 covers 7 bases. The CDR3 is made up of 15 amino acids. J lost 7 bases, V lost 8 bases, and 11 bases had no gene match. Germline V gives CDR1 SEHNR, CDR2 FQNEAQ (reference sequence). The CDR3: CASQLMGTENSPLHF. CDR3 coding DNA: TGTGCCAGCCAGCTAATGGGGACAGAAAATTCACCCCTCCACTTT.

The gene calls are TRBV18 and TRBJ1-5; no clear D. Looked up from germline, CDR1 is KGHSH and CDR2 is LQKENI. V shed 1 base and J shed 8 bases, with 24 bases lying between them. The CDR3 is 18 residues long. The CDR3 loop reads CASSPLRVKGGVNKPQHF. The CDR3 bases are TGTGCCAGCTCACCACTGAGGGTAAAGGGTGGTGTCAACAAGCCCCAGCATTTT.

The chain is built from TRBV3-1 (or the pseudogene TRBV3-2) and TRBJ2-1, with a possible D match to TRBD2 (5 bases). This CDR3 region has 17 residues. Germline V gene sequence: CDR1 LGHDT, CDR2 YNNKEL (reference sequence). Between the trimmed V and J ends, which lost 0 bases and 2 bases, there was a span of 14 bases. CDR3 coding DNA: TGTGCCAGCAGCCAAGATCTGGCCGGGGTGGCCTACAATGAGCAGTTCTTC. Its translation: CASSQDLAGVAYNEQFF.

The chain uses TRBV6-1 and TRBJ2-2; D is possibly TRBD2 (6 bases). The CDR3 length is 16 residues. Per germline, CDR1 MNHNS and CDR2 SASEGT. The V gene lost 2 bases and the J gene lost 6 bases, with 16 bases spanning the gap. CDR3 region: CASSERLGGFSGELFF. CDR3 bases: TGTGCCAGCAGTGAAAGACTAGGAGGCTTTTCCGGGGAGCTGTTTTTT.

The chain recombines TRBV6-5 with TRBJ2-2; 7 bases are a match to TRBD1. Germline values: CDR1 MNHEY, CDR2 SVGAGI. Germline trimming cut 6 bases from V and 0 bases from J; bases unmatched to any gene: 4. This CDR3 has 15 residues. The CDR3 region has the DNA TGTGCCAGCAGCCTGGACAGGTCGAACACCGGGGAGCTGTTTTTT. Amino acid sequence: CASSLDRSNTGELFF.

The rearrangement uses TRBV2 and TRBJ2-2; TRBD1 matches at 8 bases. The V gene's germline CDR1 is SNHLY and CDR2 FYNNEI. The junction had 6 bases not matched to a gene; V was cut back by 5 bases and J by 4 bases. The CDR3 is made up of 15 amino acids. In nucleotides, the CDR3 is TGTGCCAGCAGTTTGGACAGGGTCCCCACCGGGGAGCTGTTTTTT. This sequence encodes CASSLDRVPTGELFF.

The chain employs TRBV5-1 and TRBJ1-1; the match to TRBD1 covers 8 bases. The CDR3 has 14 residues. From germline, CDR1 is SGHRS and CDR2 YFSETQ. The ends lost 1 base at V and 5 bases at J; junction bases unmatched: 4. CDR3 DNA: TGCGCCAGCAGCTTGCAGGGGGCAGGTACTGAAGCTTTCTTT. As protein: CASSLQGAGTEAFF.

The chain uses TRBV19 and TRBJ2-3; 11 bases align to TRBD2. The J segment lost 0 bases and the V segment lost 5 bases, leaving 7 bases of the junction unmatched. This CDR3 has 17 amino acids. From germline, CDR1 is LNHDA and CDR2 SQIVND (reference sequence). The CDR3 reads CASSPHSGGASTDTQYF. DNA of the CDR3: TGTGCCAGTAGTCCTCATAGCGGGGGGGCCAGCACAGATACGCAGTATTTT. Drawing the rest from reference TRBV19 and TRBJ2-3, the complete variable domain is DGGITQSPKYLFRKEGQNVTLSCEQNLNHDAMYWYRQDPGQGLRLIYYSQIVNDFQKGDIAEGYSVSREKKESFPLTVTSAQKNPTAFYLCASSPHSGGASTDTQYFGPGTRLTVL.